A selection of T cell receptor beta chains follows, all from one sample in a study of early T cells in non-severe SARS-CoV-2 infection. TCRdb reanalysed the 5' RACE reads using MiXCR and keeps one entry per CDR3 protein. The sample lists 80,000 to 95,000 distinct CDR3 sequences; around 15% were seen once. The sequenced sample consisted of whole blood. The receptors come from an adult who was a healthcare worker with PCR-confirmed SARS-CoV-2 infection or an uninfected control (not recorded which). CDR3s include the opening cysteine and the closing phenylalanine or tryptophan. Fields, in order: CDR3 length, J gene, V gene, clone size, D gene, CDR3 protein, CDR3 DNA. D genes are given only for firm matches. Not all rows give a size; the values are once, few, many and, for expanded clones, a class.

>15|TRBJ2-2|TRBV20-1|many|TRBD1
CSARAGGADTGELFF
TGCAGTGCTAGAGCAGGGGGCGCGGACACCGGGGAGCTGTTTTTT
>12|TRBJ2-3|TRBV28|few|.
CASRTLGDTQYF
TGTGCCAGCAGGACACTAGGGGATACGCAGTATTTT
>14|TRBJ1-2|TRBV28|few|TRBD1
CASIPGQGPYGYTF
TGTGCCAGCATCCCGGGACAGGGGCCCTATGGCTACACCTTC
>15|TRBJ2-3|TRBV7-2|few|TRBD2
CASSLAGVATDTQYF
TGTGCCAGCAGCTTGGCGGGGGTCGCAACAGATACGCAGTATTTT
>12|TRBJ2-3|TRBV20-1|few|TRBD2
CSARDRRGKQYF
TGCAGTGCTAGAGATAGGCGGGGGAAGCAGTATTTT
>15|TRBJ2-3|TRBV12-3/TRBV12-4|many|.
CASSLFGASTDTQYF
TGTGCCAGCAGTTTATTTGGAGCTAGCACAGATACGCAGTATTTT
>16|TRBJ2-5|TRBV6-5|few|TRBD1
CASSGGTGLGTETQYF
TGTGCCAGCAGTGGGGGGACAGGGCTGGGGACAGAGACCCAGTACTTC
>13|TRBJ2-3|TRBV28|few|TRBD1
CASWDRGVGTQYF
TGTGCCAGCTGGGACAGGGGGGTTGGTACGCAGTATTTT
>14|TRBJ1-1|TRBV2|.|.
CASSMGRRNTEAFF
TGTGCCAGCAGTATGGGCCGGAGGAACACTGAAGCTTTCTTT
>19|TRBJ1-1|TRBV7-2|many|TRBD1
CASSFARGRGTGANTEAFF
TGTGCCAGCAGCTTCGCGAGAGGTAGGGGGACAGGGGCGAACACTGAAGCTTTCTTT
>18|TRBJ2-2|TRBV6-2/TRBV6-3|.|.
CASSYSMEGQLNTGELFF
TGTGCCAGCAGTTACTCGATGGAAGGGCAGTTGAACACCGGGGAGCTGTTTTTT
>15|TRBJ2-7|TRBV11-2|many|TRBD2
CASSLVGGGQYEQYF
TGTGCCAGCAGCTTAGTCGGCGGGGGTCAGTACGAGCAGTACTTC
>14|TRBJ1-2|TRBV6-5|.|.
CASSYSTGGDGYTF
TGTGCCAGCAGTTACTCGACAGGCGGTGATGGCTACACCTTC
>14|TRBJ2-7|TRBV5-1|.|.
CASSLDHTPYEQYF
TGCGCCAGCAGCTTGGATCACACTCCCTACGAGCAGTACTTC
>14|TRBJ1-2|TRBV6-5|.|.
CASSYAAGSYGYTF
TGTGCCAGCAGTTACGCAGCAGGGTCCTATGGCTACACCTTC
>14|TRBJ2-5|TRBV3-1|.|TRBD2
CASSPSGGQETQYF
TGTGCCAGCAGCCCCAGCGGGGGGCAAGAGACCCAGTACTTC
>16|TRBJ2-2|TRBV18|.|.
CASSPQMTTNAGELFF
TGTGCCAGCTCACCCCAGATGACTACCAACGCCGGGGAGCTGTTTTTT
>16|TRBJ2-5|TRBV7-2|.|.
CASSLGALAPQETQYF
TGTGCCAGCAGCCTAGGGGCACTAGCCCCTCAAGAGACCCAGTACTTC
>17|TRBJ2-1|TRBV11-3|.|TRBD2
CASSLGLIAGGNNEQFF
TGTGCCAGCAGCTTAGGTCTCATAGCGGGGGGTAACAATGAGCAGTTCTTC
>14|TRBJ2-1|TRBV20-1|.|TRBD2
CSAQSGEDYNEQFF
TGCAGTGCCCAAAGCGGGGAAGACTACAATGAGCAGTTCTTC
>15|TRBJ2-3|TRBV9|.|TRBD2
CASTLTGTSLDTQYF
TGTGCCAGCACCCTAACGGGGACTAGCTTAGATACGCAGTATTTT
>13|TRBJ2-7|TRBV6-6|few|TRBD1
CASQRDRDYEQYF
TGTGCCAGCCAGCGGGACAGGGACTACGAGCAGTACTTC
>13|TRBJ1-1|TRBV28|few|.
CASSLGRQEKAFF
TGTGCCAGCAGTTTAGGGCGACAAGAAAAAGCTTTCTTT
>13|TRBJ1-1|TRBV6-1|.|.
CASRINSRTEAFF
TGTGCCAGCAGAATCAACTCTCGGACTGAAGCTTTCTTT
>13|TRBJ1-1|TRBV12-3/TRBV12-4|.|.
CASSPTGLTEAFF
TGTGCCAGCAGTCCTACAGGGCTCACTGAAGCTTTCTTT
>16|TRBJ2-6|TRBV10-3|few|.
CAISESIAAGANVLTF
TGTGCCATCAGTGAGTCAATAGCGGCTGGGGCCAACGTCCTGACTTTC
>16|TRBJ1-4|TRBV6-5|few|.
CASSLRGGEGGEKLFF
TGTGCCAGCAGCCTCCGAGGAGGGGAAGGAGGTGAAAAACTGTTTTTT
>14|TRBJ1-3|TRBV6-6|many|.
CASSYPPLGDTIYF
TGTGCCAGCAGTTACCCGCCACTCGGAGACACCATATATTTT
>12|TRBJ1-2|TRBV6-2/TRBV6-3|.|.
CATPPRFYGYTF
TGTGCCACCCCACCCAGGTTCTATGGCTACACCTTC
>14|TRBJ1-1|TRBV5-1|many|.
CASSLATANTEAFF
TGCGCCAGCAGCTTGGCGACAGCGAACACTGAAGCTTTCTTT
>13|TRBJ1-1|TRBV6-1|many|.
CASNREPNTEAFF
TGTGCCAGCAACCGCGAACCGAACACTGAAGCTTTCTTT
>12|TRBJ1-1|TRBV6-5|.|.
CATRASITEAFF
TGTGCCACCAGAGCGTCGATCACTGAAGCTTTCTTT
>12|TRBJ2-5|TRBV11-1|.|.
CASSRTGETQYF
TGTGCCAGCAGCCGAACCGGAGAGACCCAGTACTTC
>14|TRBJ1-4|TRBV7-2|.|.
CASSFQATNEKLFF
TGTGCCAGCAGCTTTCAGGCTACTAATGAAAAACTGTTTTTT
>14|TRBJ2-5|TRBV5-1|few|.
CASRGSPNQETQYF
TGCGCCAGCAGGGGATCCCCGAACCAAGAGACCCAGTACTTC
>13|TRBJ2-5|TRBV20-1|.|TRBD1
CSARLGGRETQYF
TGCAGTGCTAGACTAGGGGGCCGCGAGACCCAGTACTTC
>18|TRBJ2-1|TRBV7-2|few|TRBD2
CASSSSGLAGGSYNEQFF
TGTGCCAGCAGCTCATCGGGACTAGCGGGGGGATCCTACAATGAGCAGTTCTTC
>15|TRBJ1-1|TRBV28|few|.
CASSSRTRGGTEAFF
TGTGCCAGCAGTTCTCGGACGAGGGGAGGCACTGAAGCTTTCTTT
>14|TRBJ2-7|TRBV20-1|few|TRBD2
CSASSLAGGGEQYF
TGCAGTGCTAGCAGCCTAGCGGGGGGTGGCGAGCAGTACTTC
>10|TRBJ1-1|TRBV29-1|.|.
CSVRPTEAFF
TGCAGCGTCAGACCCACTGAAGCTTTCTTT
>20|TRBJ2-3|TRBV4-3|few|TRBD2
CASSQDTASGGSYSTDTQYF
TGCGCCAGCAGCCAAGATACGGCTAGCGGGGGGTCTTATTCCACAGATACGCAGTATTTT
>11|TRBJ2-7|TRBV10-3|few|.
CAISEVYEQYF
TGTGCCATCAGTGAAGTATACGAGCAGTACTTC
>14|TRBJ1-1|TRBV11-2|.|.
CASSAGRRNTEAFF
TGTGCCAGCAGCGCTGGACGGAGGAACACTGAAGCTTTCTTT
>18|TRBJ2-5|TRBV12-3/TRBV12-4|few|TRBD2
CASSTSGALVQYQETQYF
TGTGCCAGCAGCACTAGCGGGGCTCTGGTCCAGTACCAAGAGACCCAGTACTTC
>13|TRBJ1-2|TRBV7-2|many|.
CASSFRGPYGYTF
TGTGCCAGCAGCTTCCGGGGGCCCTATGGCTACACCTTC
>15|TRBJ1-2|TRBV3-1|few|.
CASSPTLGASYGYTF
TGTGCCAGCAGCCCAACTCTGGGAGCTTCTTATGGCTACACCTTC
>13|TRBJ2-1|TRBV10-3|once|.
CAIGFEGHNEQFF
TGTGCCATCGGGTTTGAGGGGCATAATGAGCAGTTCTTC
>15|TRBJ2-2|TRBV11-2|.|.
CASSLEDTNTGELFF
TGTGCCAGCAGCTTAGAAGACACCAACACCGGGGAGCTGTTTTTT
>14|TRBJ1-2|TRBV5-1|.|.
CASSQSGAGYGYTF
TGCGCCAGCAGCCAATCCGGGGCTGGCTATGGCTACACCTTC
>14|TRBJ2-3|TRBV7-3|.|TRBD1
CASRIGTGSDTQYF
TGTGCCAGCAGGATCGGGACAGGATCAGATACGCAGTATTTT
>15|TRBJ1-3|TRBV6-1|many|.
CASSDRDRSGNTIYF
TGTGCCAGCAGTGACCGAGACAGATCTGGAAACACCATATATTTT
>13|TRBJ2-7|TRBV7-2|.|.
CASSLTVDYEQYF
TGTGCCAGCAGCCTAACAGTCGACTACGAGCAGTACTTC
>12|TRBJ2-1|TRBV6-2/TRBV6-3|.|.
CASSRTEGITIF
TGTGCCAGCAGTCGGACTGAAGGTATTACGATCTTC
>15|TRBJ1-4|TRBV27|many|TRBD1
CASRLRGTGVEKLFF
TGTGCCAGCCGATTACGAGGGACAGGGGTAGAAAAACTGTTTTTT
>18|TRBJ1-5|TRBV6-1|few|.
CASNNRVPGVYSNQPQHF
TGTGCCAGCAATAACCGGGTCCCTGGGGTATATAGCAATCAGCCCCAGCATTTT
>14|TRBJ2-5|TRBV6-1|few|.
CASSEGPSQETQYF
TGTGCCAGCAGTGAAGGACCAAGCCAAGAGACCCAGTACTTC
>17|TRBJ1-3|TRBV4-1|few|.
CASSQPLGGSSGNTIYF
TGCGCCAGCAGCCAGCCTCTAGGGGGTAGCTCTGGAAACACCATATATTTT
>12|TRBJ1-1|TRBV7-9|once|.
CASSPFEREAFF
TGTGCCAGCAGCCCTTTCGAAAGAGAAGCTTTCTTT
>15|TRBJ2-1|TRBV7-8|many|.
CASSLGPGLNNEQFF
TGTGCCAGCAGCTTAGGTCCTGGCCTTAACAATGAGCAGTTCTTC
>15|TRBJ2-7|TRBV7-3|few|.
CASSLSGDGSYEQYF
TGTGCCAGCAGCTTAAGCGGAGACGGATCCTACGAGCAGTACTTC